This TCR beta chain was found in a study of blood T cell repertoires in COVID-19. The germline gives CDR1 KGHSH, CDR2 LQKENI. This CDR3 is built from 14 residues. J was trimmed by 4 bases and V by 3 bases; bases with no gene match: 3. In the original processing: The authors estimated nucleated cell counts from reference gene primer amplification. Produced via immunoSEQ multiplex PCR; TCRdb's table is partial and in-frame only. V, J and clone size derive from that table, while D and trimming were established from the DNA sequence. The sample lists a few hundred thousand clones; about 89% were seen once. Points on this clone: Other DNA sequences in the sample encode the same CDR3.

The chain has TRBV18 and TRBJ1-1; TRBD1 agrees at 9 bases. The receptor's source is a woman between 45 and 65 years old with acute or convalescent COVID-19. The sequencing input was peripheral blood. The CDR3 reads CASSPGQGGTEAFF. The CDR3, as DNA: TGTGCCAGCTCACCGGGACAGGGCGGCACTGAAGCTTTCTTT.